This entry describes one TCR beta chain. This entry comes from a study of blood T cell repertoires in COVID-19. Study details: Sites across the United States, Italy and Spain contributed samples from acute and convalescent COVID-19. T cells, B-cell-depleted T cells, or PBMCs provided the cDNA or gDNA that served as material.

Original handling: For nucleated cells, counts were estimated from reference gene primer amplification. The repertoire was sequenced with immunoSEQ multiplex PCR; TCRdb's copy has only in-frame clones and lacks some. V, J and clone size are those of that table, while D and trimming were read from the DNA. The table shows roughly 230,000 clones, with 80% to 85% occurring only once. Germline V lookup: CDR1 SGHVS, CDR2 FQNEAQ. V lost 5 bases and J lost 4, with 19 bases in between. CDR3 length: 16 residues. The specimen was peripheral blood. The source is a man in his fifties with active or convalescent COVID-19. J is TRBJ2-3 and V is TRBV7-8; D is perhaps TRBD2 (5 bases). Here the CDR3 reads CASSQDYPVMADTQYF. As DNA, the CDR3 is TGTGCCAGCAGCCAAGACTACCCGGTAATGGCAGATACGCAGTATTTT. Variable domain in full (rest from reference TRBV7-8 and TRBJ2-3): GAGVSQSPRYKVAKRGQDVALRCDPISGHVSLFWYQQALGQGPEFLTYFQNEAQLDKSGLPSDRFFAERPEGSVSTLKIQRTQQEDSAVYLCASSQDYPVMADTQYFGPGTRLTVL.